Each of the 9 T cell receptor beta chains below was sequenced from the same sample in a study of cytomegalovirus exposure and HLA in healthy donors. 13 Jbeta primers and 60 Vbeta primers were used for the PCR. Using immunoSEQ multiplex PCR, the repertoire was profiled, and TCRdb retains in-frame clones only, with some absent. Its listing shows around 60,000 clones. Input material: PBMCs. These receptors originate from a woman under 30 in good health and CMV-seronegative.

The rearrangement joins TRBV13 to TRBJ2-7, with 11 bases that match TRBD2. This CDR3 region has 15 residues. J lost 0 bases, V lost 4 bases, and 2 bases had no gene match. Looked up from germline, CDR1 is PRHDT and CDR2 is FYEKMQ (reference sequence). As DNA, the CDR3 is TGTGCCAGCAGCTCGGGACTAGCGGTCTCCTACGAGCAGTACTTC. Its protein is CASSSGLAVSYEQYF.

The rearrangement joins TRBV6-5 to TRBJ1-2; D is uncertain. Trimming cost V 7 bases and J 4 bases, with 16 bases left between them. The CDR3 consists of 14 residues. The germline gives CDR1 MNHEY, CDR2 SVGAGI. Here the CDR3 DNA reads TGTGCCAGCACCCAGAGGAACCCACTCTATGGCTACACCTTC. It codes for CASTQRNPLYGYTF.

About this clone: The junction departs from germline at one end; a sequencing error may be responsible. V and J are TRBV7-7 and TRBJ2-7; tentatively, D is TRBD2 (5 bases). Germline CDR1 and CDR2: SSHAT and FNYEAQ (reference sequence). The CDR3 totals 14 residues. The CDR3 sequence is CASSRDPNSYEQYF. CDR3 DNA: TGTGCTAGCAGCCGGGATCCTAACTCCTACGAGCAGTACTTC.

V is TRBV15 and J is TRBJ1-3, with D hard to call. CDR1 and CDR2 from the germline V gene are LNHNV and YYDKDF (reference sequence). CDR3 size: 13 residues. V lost 5 bases to trimming and J lost 2 bases, with 7 bases between them. The CDR3 loop is CATSPSAGNTIYF. The CDR3 region has the DNA TGTGCCACCAGCCCGTCGGCTGGAAACACCATATATTTT.

The rearrangement uses TRBV28 and TRBJ2-7, with a weak D call TRBD1 (6 bases). This CDR3 has 14 residues. V was pared by 4 bases and J by 7 bases, with 17 bases between. In germline, CDR1 is MDHEN, CDR2 SYDVKM. This chain's CDR3 is CASSSPATGNEQYF. The CDR3 DNA sequence: TGTGCCAGCAGTTCCCCTGCCACAGGGAATGAGCAGTACTTC.

The chain uses TRBV9 and TRBJ1-3; unclear D gene. The germline V and J ends were trimmed by 0 bases and 2 bases, with 9 bases remaining between them. The CDR3 spans 15 residues. Germline-derived CDR1 and CDR2 are SGDLS and YYNGEE. The CDR3 DNA reads as TGTGCCAGCAGCGTAGAAGGCCGGGCTGGAAACACCATATATTTT. This sequence encodes CASSVEGRAGNTIYF. Full variable domain (outside the CDR3, taken from reference TRBV9 and TRBJ1-3): DSGVTQTPKHLITATGQRVTLRCSPRSGDLSVYWYQQSLDQGLQFLIQYYNGEERAKGNILERFSAQQFPDLHSELNLSSLELGDSALYFCASSVEGRAGNTIYFGEGSWLTVV.

This rearrangement joins TRBV9 to TRBJ2-1, with no clear D. The CDR3 consists of 13 residues. V lost 4 bases, J lost 5 bases, and 10 bases lay in between. Per germline, CDR1 SGDLS and CDR2 YYNGEE. The CDR3 nucleotides are TGTGCCAGCAGCATCTACCAGGACAATGAGCAGTTCTTC. It codes for CASSIYQDNEQFF. Full variable domain (missing parts from reference TRBV9 and TRBJ2-1): DSGVTQTPKHLITATGQRVTLRCSPRSGDLSVYWYQQSLDQGLQFLIQYYNGEERAKGNILERFSAQQFPDLHSELNLSSLELGDSALYFCASSIYQDNEQFFGPGTRLTVL.

The chain couples TRBV28 to TRBJ2-3, with D possibly TRBD2 on 6 matching bases. This CDR3 has 12 amino acids. Looked up from germline, CDR1 is MDHEN and CDR2 is SYDVKM. The V end was cut by 5 bases, the J end by 9 bases, with 12 bases between. This chain's CDR3 is CASSAAGRTQYF. The CDR3 DNA reads as TGTGCCAGCAGTGCAGCGGGCCGGACGCAGTATTTT.

The chain has TRBV6-6 and TRBJ1-4, with a possible D match to TRBD1 (5 bases). In germline, CDR1 is MNHNY, CDR2 SVGAGI (reference sequence). Trimming left V 0 bases short and J 5 bases short, with 10 bases between. There are 15 residues in the CDR3. In nucleotides, the CDR3 is TGTGCCAGCAGTTACTCGGCAGGGAAAAATGAAAAACTGTTTTTT. This encodes CASSYSAGKNEKLFF.